This T cell receptor (beta chain) was sequenced in a study of regulatory T cells in long-lasting Graves disease. Time point described: newly diagnosed GD, antithyroid drugs for less than 3 months. The authors made the TCR library using RNA they extracted from PBMCs. Trimming removed 5 bases from V and 5 bases from J; junction bases left unmatched: 11. CDR1 DFQATT and CDR2 SNEGSKA come from the germline V gene (reference sequence). The CDR3 runs to 15 residues. Arm-PCR of CDR3 regions with iRepertoire HTBI primers generated TCR beta libraries. TCRdb recomputed calls from the multiplex PCR reads with MiXCR, one row per CDR3 protein. The profile shows over 350,000 distinct CDR3 sequences, 12% to 15% of them singletons. These data are also associated with another study on T cells in Graves' hyperthyroidism and ophthalmopathy. In that study: Those with hyperthyroidism were 18 to 65 years old, newly diagnosed, and ill for under 2 months.

The TCR was taken from a woman in her forties or fifties with Graves disease. Sequenced here: peripheral blood mononuclear cells (PBMCs), sampled at new diagnosis, from a patient treated with antithyroid drugs. The chain has TRBV20-1 and TRBJ2-3; 9 nucleotides match TRBD2. In DNA, the CDR3 is TGCAGTGCTCCCCTGAGCGGGAGGCTGAAAGATACGCAGTATTTT. Translation: CSAPLSGRLKDTQYF.